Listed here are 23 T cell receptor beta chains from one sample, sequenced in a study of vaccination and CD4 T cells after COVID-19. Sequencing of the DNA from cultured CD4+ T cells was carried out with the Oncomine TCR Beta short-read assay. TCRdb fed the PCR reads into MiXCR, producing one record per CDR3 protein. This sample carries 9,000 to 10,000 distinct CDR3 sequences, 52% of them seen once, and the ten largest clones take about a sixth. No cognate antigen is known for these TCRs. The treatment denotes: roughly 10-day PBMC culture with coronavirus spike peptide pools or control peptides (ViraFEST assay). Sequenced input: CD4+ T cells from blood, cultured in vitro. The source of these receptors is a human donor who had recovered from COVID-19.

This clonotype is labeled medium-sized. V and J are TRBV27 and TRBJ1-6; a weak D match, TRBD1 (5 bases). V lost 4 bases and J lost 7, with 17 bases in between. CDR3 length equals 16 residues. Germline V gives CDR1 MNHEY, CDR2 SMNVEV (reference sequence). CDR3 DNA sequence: TGTGCCAGCAGTTCCAGGACGGGGGTCAGGAATTCACCCCTCCACTTT. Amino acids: CASSSRTGVRNSPLHF.

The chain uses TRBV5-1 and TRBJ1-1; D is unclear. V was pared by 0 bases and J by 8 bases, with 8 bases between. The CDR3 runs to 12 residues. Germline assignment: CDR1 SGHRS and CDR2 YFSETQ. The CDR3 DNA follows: TGCGCCAGCAGCTTGGAGGCAGGCGAAGCTTTCTTT. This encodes CASSLEAGEAFF.

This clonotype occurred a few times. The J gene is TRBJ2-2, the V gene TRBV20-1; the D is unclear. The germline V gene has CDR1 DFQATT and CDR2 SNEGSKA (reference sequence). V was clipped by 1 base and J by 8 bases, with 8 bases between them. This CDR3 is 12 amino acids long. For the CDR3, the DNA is TGCAGTGCTAGAGGGATATCGGGGGAGCTGTTTTTT. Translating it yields CSARGISGELFF.

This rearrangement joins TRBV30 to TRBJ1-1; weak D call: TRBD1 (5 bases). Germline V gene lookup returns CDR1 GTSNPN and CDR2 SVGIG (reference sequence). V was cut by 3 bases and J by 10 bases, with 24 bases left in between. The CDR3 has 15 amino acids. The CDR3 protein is CAWRDTSGRSMGAFF. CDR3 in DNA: TGTGCCTGGAGGGACACCTCGGGACGCTCGATGGGAGCTTTCTTT.

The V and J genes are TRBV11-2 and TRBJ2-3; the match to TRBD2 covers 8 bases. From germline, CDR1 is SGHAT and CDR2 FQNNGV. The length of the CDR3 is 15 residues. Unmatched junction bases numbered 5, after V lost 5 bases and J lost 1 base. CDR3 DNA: TGTGCCAGCAGCCAAGCGGGAGTTGGCACAGATACGCAGTATTTT. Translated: CASSQAGVGTDTQYF.

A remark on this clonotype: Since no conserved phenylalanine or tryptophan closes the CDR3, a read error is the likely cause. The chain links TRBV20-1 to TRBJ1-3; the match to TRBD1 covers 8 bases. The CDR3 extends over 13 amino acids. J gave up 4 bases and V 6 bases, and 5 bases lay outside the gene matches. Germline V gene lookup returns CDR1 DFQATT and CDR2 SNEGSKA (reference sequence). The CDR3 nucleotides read TGCAGTGCAAGGACAGGGTACGGAAACACCATATATCTT. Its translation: CSARTGYGNTIYL.

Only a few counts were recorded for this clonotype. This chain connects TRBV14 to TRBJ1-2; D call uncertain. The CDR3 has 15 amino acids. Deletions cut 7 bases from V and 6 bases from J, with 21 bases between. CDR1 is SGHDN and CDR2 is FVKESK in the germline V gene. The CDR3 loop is CASTKARIVLNGYTF. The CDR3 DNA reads TGTGCCAGCACCAAAGCCCGAATCGTATTAAATGGCTACACCTTC.

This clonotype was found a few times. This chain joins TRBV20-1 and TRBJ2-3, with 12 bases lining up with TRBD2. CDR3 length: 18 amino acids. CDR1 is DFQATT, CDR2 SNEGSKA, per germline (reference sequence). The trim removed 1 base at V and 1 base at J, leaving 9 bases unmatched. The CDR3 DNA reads TGCAGTGCTAGAGCTACTAGCGGGAGGTGGCGTGGCACAGATACGCAGTATTTT. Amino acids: CSARATSGRWRGTDTQYF.

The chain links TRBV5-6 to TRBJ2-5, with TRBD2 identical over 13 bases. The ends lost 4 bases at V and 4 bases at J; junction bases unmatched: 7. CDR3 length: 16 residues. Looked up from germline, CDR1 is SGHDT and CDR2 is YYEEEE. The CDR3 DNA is TGTGCCAGCAGCCTCCCACTAGCGGGGGGGGCAGAGACCCAGTACTTC. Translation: CASSLPLAGGAETQYF.

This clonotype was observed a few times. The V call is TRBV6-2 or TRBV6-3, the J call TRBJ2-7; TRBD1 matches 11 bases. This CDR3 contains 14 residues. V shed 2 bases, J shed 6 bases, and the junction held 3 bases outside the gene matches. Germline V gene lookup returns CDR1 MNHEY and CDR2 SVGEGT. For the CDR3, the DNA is TGTGCCAGCAGTTACGCCGGACAGGGGGCCGAGCAGTACTTC. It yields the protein CASSYAGQGAEQYF.

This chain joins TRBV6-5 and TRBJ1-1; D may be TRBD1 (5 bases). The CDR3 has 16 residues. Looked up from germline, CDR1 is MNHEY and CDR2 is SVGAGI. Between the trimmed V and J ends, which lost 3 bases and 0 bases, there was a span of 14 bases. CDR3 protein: CASSYGQGTMNTEAFF. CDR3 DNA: TGTGCCAGCAGTTATGGTCAGGGCACCATGAACACTGAAGCTTTCTTT.

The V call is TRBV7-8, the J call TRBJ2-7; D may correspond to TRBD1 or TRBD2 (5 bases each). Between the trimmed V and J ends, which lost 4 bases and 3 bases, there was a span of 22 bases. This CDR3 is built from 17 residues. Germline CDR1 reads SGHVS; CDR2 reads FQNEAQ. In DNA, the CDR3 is TGTGCCAGCAGCTCCGAAGGTCCGGGACGCACCGTCTACGAGCAGTACTTC. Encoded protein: CASSSEGPGRTVYEQYF.

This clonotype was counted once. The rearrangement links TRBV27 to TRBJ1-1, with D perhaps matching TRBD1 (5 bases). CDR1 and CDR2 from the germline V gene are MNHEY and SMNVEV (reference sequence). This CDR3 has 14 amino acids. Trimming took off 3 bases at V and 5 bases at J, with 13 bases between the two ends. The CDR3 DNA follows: TGTGCCAGCAGTTTGGTGCCGGGGGTAACTGAAGCTTTCTTT. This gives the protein CASSLVPGVTEAFF.

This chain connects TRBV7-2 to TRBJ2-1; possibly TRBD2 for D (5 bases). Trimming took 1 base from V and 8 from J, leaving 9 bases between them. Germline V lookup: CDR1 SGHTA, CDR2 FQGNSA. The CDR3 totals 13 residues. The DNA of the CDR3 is TGTGCCAGCAGCTTAGGAGGGCCCGATGAGCAGTTCTTC. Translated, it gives CASSLGGPDEQFF.

The CDR3 is CASNGAGHYGYTF. The CDR3 coding sequence is TGTGCCAGTAACGGTGCAGGGCACTATGGCTACACCTTC. The chain links TRBV19 to TRBJ1-2, with TRBD1 as a possible D gene (5 bases). CDR1 and CDR2 from the germline V gene are LNHDA and SQIVND (reference sequence). V lost 7 bases and J lost 3, with 12 bases in between. The CDR3 consists of 13 residues.

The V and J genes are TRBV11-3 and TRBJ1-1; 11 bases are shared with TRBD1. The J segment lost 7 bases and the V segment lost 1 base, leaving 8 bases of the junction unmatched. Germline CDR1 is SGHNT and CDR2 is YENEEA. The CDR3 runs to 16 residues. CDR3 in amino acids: CASSLGGTGGHVEAFF. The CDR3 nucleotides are TGTGCCAGCAGCTTAGGGGGGACAGGGGGTCATGTTGAAGCTTTCTTT.

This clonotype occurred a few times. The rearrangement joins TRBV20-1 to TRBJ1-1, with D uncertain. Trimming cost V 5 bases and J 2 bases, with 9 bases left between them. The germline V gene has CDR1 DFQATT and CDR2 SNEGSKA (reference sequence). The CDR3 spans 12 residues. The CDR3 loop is CSAGRENTEAFF. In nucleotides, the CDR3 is TGCAGTGCTGGCCGGGAAAACACTGAAGCTTTCTTT.

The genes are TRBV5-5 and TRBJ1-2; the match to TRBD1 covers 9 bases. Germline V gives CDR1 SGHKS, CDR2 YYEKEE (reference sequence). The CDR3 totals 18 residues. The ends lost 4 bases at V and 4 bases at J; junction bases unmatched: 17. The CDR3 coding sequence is TGTGCCAGCAGCGGAAACAGGGGGCTAAATGAAGGAAGCTATGGCTACACCTTC. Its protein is CASSGNRGLNEGSYGYTF.

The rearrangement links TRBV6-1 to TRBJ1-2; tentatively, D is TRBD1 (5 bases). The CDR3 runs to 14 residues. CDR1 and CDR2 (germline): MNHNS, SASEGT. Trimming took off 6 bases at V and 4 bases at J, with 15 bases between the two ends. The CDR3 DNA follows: TGTGCCAGCAGCCAGGGACCCCTTGGCTATGGCTACACCTTC. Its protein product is CASSQGPLGYGYTF.

The DNA of the CDR3 is TGTGCCAGCAGTTTATGGCCCCGGCACCCTGTCGGGGCTTTCTTT. Its translation: CASSLWPRHPVGAFF. The chain recombines TRBV28 with TRBJ1-1; no clear D gene. The CDR3 spans 15 residues. Germline-derived CDR1 and CDR2 are MDHEN and SYDVKM. V was clipped by 0 bases and J by 11 bases, with 19 bases between them. Using reference TRBV28 and TRBJ1-1 for the parts outside the CDR3, the full variable domain is DVKVTQSSRYLVKRTGEKVFLECVQDMDHENMFWYRQDPGLGLRLIYFSYDVKMKEKGDIPEGYSVSREKKERFSLILESASTNQTSMYLCASSLWPRHPVGAFFGQGTRLTVV.

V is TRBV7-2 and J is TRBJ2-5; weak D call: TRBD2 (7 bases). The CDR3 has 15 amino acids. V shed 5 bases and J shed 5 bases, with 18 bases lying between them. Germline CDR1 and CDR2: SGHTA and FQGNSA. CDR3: CASSEGGGWGETQYF. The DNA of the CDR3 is TGTGCCAGCAGCGAAGGGGGGGGGTGGGGTGAGACCCAGTACTTC.

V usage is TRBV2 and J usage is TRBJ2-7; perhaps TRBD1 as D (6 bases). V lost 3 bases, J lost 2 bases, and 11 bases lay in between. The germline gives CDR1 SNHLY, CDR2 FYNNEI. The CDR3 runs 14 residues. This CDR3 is CASSERQVTYEQYF. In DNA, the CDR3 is TGTGCCAGCAGTGAGAGACAGGTTACCTACGAGCAGTACTTC.

The DNA of the CDR3 is TGCAGTGCTAGAGAATTAGCGGGAGAATTTGATACGCAGTATTTT. Translation gives CSARELAGEFDTQYF. This chain links TRBV20-1 with TRBJ2-3, with TRBD2 matching 9 bases. There are 15 residues in the CDR3. J gave up 6 bases and V 0 bases, and 7 bases lay outside the gene matches. Germline V lookup: CDR1 DFQATT, CDR2 SNEGSKA (reference sequence).